These 20 T cell receptor beta chains were all obtained from the same sample, sequenced in a study of T cell responses to AZD1222 COVID-19 vaccine. Produced via immunoSEQ multiplex PCR; TCRdb's table is partial and in-frame only. Counted here are tens of thousands of clones, approximately 88% occurring once; the ten biggest clones make up 11%. Sequenced here: peripheral blood, sampled 28 days after the second AZD1222 dose. These receptors were taken from an adult who received the AZD1222 COVID-19 vaccine.

The chain employs TRBV11-2 and TRBJ1-2, with TRBD1 identical over 7 bases. The CDR3 has 15 residues. Unmatched junction bases numbered 7, after V lost 5 bases and J lost 1 base. Germline assignment: CDR1 SGHAT and CDR2 FQNNGV. The CDR3 here is CASSPNRGYNYGYTF. The CDR3, as DNA: TGTGCCAGCAGCCCTAACAGGGGCTATAACTATGGCTACACCTTC. Drawing the rest from reference TRBV11-2 and TRBJ1-2, the complete variable domain is EAGVAQSPRYKIIEKRQSVAFWCNPISGHATLYWYQQILGQGPKLLIQFQNNGVVDDSQLPKDRFSAERLKGVDSTLKIQPAKLEDSAVYLCASSPNRGYNYGYTFGSGTRLTVV.

This clone appeared once. The rearrangement uses TRBV7-2 and TRBJ2-1, with D possibly TRBD1 on 6 matching bases. In germline, CDR1 is SGHTA, CDR2 FQGNSA. V lost 5 bases and J 6 bases, leaving 14 bases between the germline ends. This CDR3 is built from 14 residues. The CDR3 DNA reads as TGTGCCAGCAGCCCCGTGGACAGTAGCAATGAGCAGTTCTTC. Its protein is CASSPVDSSNEQFF.

This chain uses TRBV6-5 with TRBJ1-6, with D hard to call. V gave up 4 bases and J gave up 10 bases, with 17 bases separating them. The CDR3 has 15 amino acids. The germline gives CDR1 MNHEY, CDR2 SVGAGI. CDR3: CASSSSGNFISPLHF. The CDR3 DNA sequence: TGTGCCAGCAGTTCCTCTGGAAATTTCATCTCACCCCTCCACTTT.

The chain has TRBV19 and TRBJ1-5, with D unresolved. V shed 4 bases and J shed 0 bases, with 13 bases lying between them. The length of the CDR3 is 16 residues. CDR1 is LNHDA, CDR2 SQIVND, per germline (reference sequence). The CDR3 nucleotides are TGTGCCAGTAGTACCGGACGTCCTTATAGCAATCAGCCCCAGCATTTT. It specifies CASSTGRPYSNQPQHF. Looking up the rest from reference TRBV19 and TRBJ1-5 gives the full variable domain: DGGITQSPKYLFRKEGQNVTLSCEQNLNHDAMYWYRQDPGQGLRLIYYSQIVNDFQKGDIAEGYSVSREKKESFPLTVTSAQKNPTAFYLCASSTGRPYSNQPQHFGDGTRLSIL.

The V call is TRBV20-1, the J call TRBJ2-5; D possibly corresponds to TRBD1 (7 bases). CDR3 length equals 13 residues. Trimming stripped 3 bases from V and 4 bases from J, with 12 bases between. The germline CDR1 and CDR2 sequences are DFQATT and SNEGSKA (reference sequence). The CDR3 bases are TGCAGTGCTAGTTTTCAGGGGGGAGAGACCCAGTACTTC. Translating it yields CSASFQGGETQYF.

V usage is TRBV9 and J usage is TRBJ1-3; D not certain. The germline CDR1 and CDR2 sequences are SGDLS and YYNGEE. The CDR3 has 15 residues. Trimming stripped 0 bases from V and 0 bases from J, with 7 bases between. The CDR3 loop reads CASSVGGSSGNTIYF. DNA for the CDR3: TGTGCCAGCAGCGTAGGGGGAAGCTCTGGAAACACCATATATTTT.

J is TRBJ1-4 and V is TRBV28, with D perhaps matching TRBD1 (5 bases). V was pared by 9 bases and J by 0 bases, with 11 bases between. CDR3 length: 14 residues. Per the germline V gene, CDR1 is MDHEN and CDR2 is SYDVKM. The CDR3 bases are TGTGCCAGTGGAGAGGGGTCAACTAATGAAAAACTGTTTTTT. As protein: CASGEGSTNEKLFF.

In its sample, this clone was seen once. V is TRBV24-1 and J is TRBJ2-7, with D hard to call. The CDR3 extends over 15 amino acids. Trimming left V 7 bases short and J 1 base short, with 16 bases between. Germline CDR1 KGHDR, CDR2 SFDVKD. CDR3 nucleotide sequence: TGTGCCACCAGCCACCTAGGGTGGGGTTCCTACGAGCAGTACTTC. Its protein is CATSHLGWGSYEQYF.

The chain joins TRBV18 to TRBJ1-4; the D gene is possibly TRBD1 (5 bases). The CDR3 has 15 residues. Trimming took off 3 bases at V and 3 bases at J, with 11 bases between the two ends. Germline V lookup: CDR1 KGHSH, CDR2 LQKENI. The CDR3 region has the DNA TGTGCCAGCTCACCTCAGGGTGCGGCTAATGAAAAACTGTTTTTT. Protein sequence: CASSPQGAANEKLFF.

The chain has TRBV6-4 and TRBJ2-4, with 7 bases lining up with TRBD1. Germline V gene lookup returns CDR1 MRHNA and CDR2 SNTAGT. There are 15 residues in the CDR3. V trimming: 2 bases; J trimming: 8 bases; junction bases outside the gene matches: 9. The CDR3 protein is CASSDVIQGDDIQYF. CDR3 DNA sequence: TGTGCCAGCAGTGACGTGATCCAGGGGGACGACATTCAGTACTTC.

CDR3 sequence reads: CASSLQAGGPTGELFF. The DNA for the CDR3 is TGCGCCAGCAGCTTACAAGCGGGGGGGCCCACCGGGGAGCTGTTTTTT. This chain joins TRBV5-1 and TRBJ2-2, with 10 bases fitting TRBD2. V lost 2 bases and J lost 4; bases outside the gene matches: 5. The germline gives CDR1 SGHRS, CDR2 YFSETQ. The CDR3 runs 16 residues.

The chain links TRBV11-2 to TRBJ1-2, with D possibly being TRBD1 (5 bases). The V gene lost 3 bases and the J gene lost 4 bases, with 12 bases spanning the gap. CDR3 length equals 14 residues. Germline V CDR1 and CDR2: SGHAT, FQNNGV. DNA of the CDR3: TGTGCCAGCAGCTTGACAGTGGGGTTCTATGGCTACACCTTC. It yields the protein CASSLTVGFYGYTF.

V and J are TRBV19 and TRBJ1-3; TRBD1 matches 11 bases. Germline assignment: CDR1 LNHDA and CDR2 SQIVND (reference sequence). This CDR3 spans 17 amino acids. J gave up 1 base and V 9 bases, and 11 bases lay outside the gene matches. Here the CDR3 reads CASKPGQGVLSGNTIYF. The CDR3 nucleotides are TGTGCCAGCAAACCGGGACAGGGGGTCTTGTCTGGAAACACCATATATTTT.

The chain is built from TRBV11-2 and TRBJ1-1; D is unclear. Trimming left V 5 bases short and J 7 bases short, with 8 bases between. The CDR3 runs to 11 residues. Germline CDR1 and CDR2: SGHAT and FQNNGV. As DNA, the CDR3 is TGTGCCAGCAGCCCGTACAGTGAAGCTTTCTTT. As protein: CASSPYSEAFF.

The chain combines TRBV28 with TRBJ2-2; maybe TRBD2 (6 bases). The CDR3 runs 15 residues. Germline V gene sequence: CDR1 MDHEN, CDR2 SYDVKM. Trimming cost V 3 bases and J 4 bases, with 12 bases left between them. The CDR3 DNA reads as TGTGCCAGCAGTTTGACCAGGAGGGGCACCGGGGAGCTGTTTTTT. Translated, it gives CASSLTRRGTGELFF.

V gene TRBV6-5 combines with J gene TRBJ2-2; D is undetermined. V was shortened by 6 bases and J by 4 bases, with 9 bases between the two germline ends. CDR1 is MNHEY, CDR2 SVGAGI, per germline. This CDR3 contains 13 residues. The CDR3 is CASRSGLTGELFF. DNA for the CDR3: TGTGCCAGCAGGAGTGGGCTCACCGGGGAGCTGTTTTTT.

This chain uses TRBV7-9 with TRBJ2-2; no firm D call. This CDR3 comprises 14 residues. Trimming took 5 bases from V and 5 from J, leaving 12 bases between them. CDR1 is SEHNR, CDR2 FQNEAQ, per germline (reference sequence). Here the CDR3 DNA reads TGTGCCAGCAGCCCTCTAATTAAGACCGGGGAGCTGTTTTTT. This translates into CASSPLIKTGELFF.

V and J are TRBV13 and TRBJ1-3; D gene uncertain. Germline CDR1 reads PRHDT; CDR2 reads FYEKMQ (reference sequence). The CDR3 has 13 residues. V was cut by 11 bases and J by 0 bases, with 11 bases left in between. The CDR3 bases are TGTGCCTTCAGGCAGGTCTCTGGAAACACCATATATTTT. Protein sequence: CAFRQVSGNTIYF.

The chain combines TRBV19 with TRBJ2-4; D is perhaps TRBD2 (7 bases). Germline loops: CDR1 LNHDA, CDR2 SQIVND (reference sequence). The germline V and J ends were trimmed by 3 bases and 6 bases, with 9 bases remaining between them. This CDR3 region has 13 residues. CDR3 protein: CASSIRGANIQYF. CDR3 bases: TGTGCCAGTAGTATTCGGGGGGCAAACATTCAGTACTTC.

The genes are TRBV11-2 and TRBJ1-2; TRBD1 matches at 8 bases. CDR3 length: 15 amino acids. V was clipped by 5 bases and J by 2 bases; unmatched bases: 7. The V gene's germline CDR1 is SGHAT and CDR2 FQNNGV. CDR3 residues: CASSPMDRDNYGYTF. CDR3 coding DNA: TGTGCCAGCAGCCCGATGGACAGGGACAACTATGGCTACACCTTC.